Listed here are 7 T cell receptor beta chains from one sample, sequenced in a study of beta chain features in type 1 diabetes. Study-level findings and limits: Within each of all four CD4+ subsets, Type 1 diabetes patients had TCRB CDR3s that were moderately but significantly shorter.

Their antigen targets remain unknown. The entirety of the isolated RNA underwent reverse transcription, so expressed TCRB transcripts were sequenced. The assay was immunoSEQ multiplex PCR, and TCRdb's table has in-frame clones only and misses some. The sample shows some 330,000 clones, roughly 13% of them seen only once. The material sequenced was naive CD4+ T cells from blood. The receptors were gathered from a woman between 18 and 29 years old with type 1 diabetes.

This chain uses TRBV5-6 with TRBJ1-5, with D tentatively TRBD1 (5 bases). Germline CDR1 and CDR2: SGHDT and YYEEEE. V lost 6 bases and J lost 7, with 17 bases in between. The CDR3 is made up of 14 amino acids. This CDR3 reads CASTREGLGQPQHF. In nucleotides, the CDR3 is TGTGCCAGCACCCGGGAGGGGTTAGGGCAGCCCCAGCATTTT.

The chain recombines TRBV27 with TRBJ1-2, with 8 positions matching TRBD1. CDR3 size: 13 residues. CDR1 and CDR2 from the germline V gene are MNHEY and SMNVEV (reference sequence). V lost 6 bases, J lost 4 bases, and 4 bases stayed unmatched. The CDR3 sequence is CASSQGQGYGYTF. The CDR3 region has the DNA TGTGCCAGCAGCCAAGGACAGGGCTATGGCTACACCTTC.

The rearrangement links TRBV28 to TRBJ2-5, with 11 positions matching TRBD2. The CDR3 is 15 amino acids. Germline values: CDR1 MDHEN, CDR2 SYDVKM. Losses at the gene ends were 3 bases for V and 1 base for J; bases not matched to a gene: 1. CDR3 region: CASSLGTSGQETQYF. The CDR3 coding sequence is TGTGCCAGCAGTTTGGGGACTAGCGGCCAAGAGACCCAGTACTTC.

Points on this clone: Other DNA sequences in this sample translate to the same CDR3. V gene TRBV4-3 combines with J gene TRBJ1-5; a possible D gene is TRBD1 (6 bases). Per germline, CDR1 LGHNA and CDR2 YSLEER. V was clipped by 0 bases and J by 7 bases, with 7 bases between them. The CDR3 has 13 amino acids. CDR3 residues: CASSQDGGQPQHF. DNA for the CDR3: TGCGCCAGCAGCCAAGATGGGGGCCAGCCCCAGCATTTT.

This chain connects TRBV25-1 to TRBJ1-1, with D perhaps TRBD1 (6 bases). Germline V gives CDR1 MGHDK, CDR2 SYGVNS. V was pared by 10 bases and J by 3 bases, with 15 bases between. The CDR3 is 13 residues long. CDR3 loop: CATVQGSYTEAFF. CDR3 sequence (DNA): TGTGCCACCGTCCAGGGGTCTTACACTGAAGCTTTCTTT. Full variable domain (missing parts from reference TRBV25-1 and TRBJ1-1): EADIYQTPRYLVIGTGKKITLECSQTMGHDKMYWYQQDPGMELHLIHYSYGVNSTEKGDLSSESTVSRIRTEHFPLTLESARPSHTSQYLCATVQGSYTEAFFGQGTRLTVV.

The rearrangement joins TRBV28 to TRBJ2-7; 7 positions agree with TRBD2. From germline, CDR1 is MDHEN and CDR2 SYDVKM. The CDR3 has 15 amino acids. V lost 7 bases to trimming and J lost 4 bases; unmatched junction nucleotides: 13. CDR3 sequence reads: CASITRAGGRYEQYF. Here the CDR3 DNA reads TGTGCCAGCATTACGAGGGCCGGCGGGAGATACGAGCAGTACTTC. Complete variable domain (other parts from reference TRBV28 and TRBJ2-7): DVKVTQSSRYLVKRTGEKVFLECVQDMDHENMFWYRQDPGLGLRLIYFSYDVKMKEKGDIPEGYSVSREKKERFSLILESASTNQTSMYLCASITRAGGRYEQYFGPGTRLTVT.

The gene calls are TRBV7-9 and TRBJ1-1, with D tentatively TRBD1 (6 bases). V was pared by 5 bases and J by 6 bases, with 13 bases between. The CDR3 extends over 13 amino acids. Germline CDR1 reads SEHNR; CDR2 reads FQNEAQ (reference sequence). For the CDR3, the DNA is TGTGCCAGCAGCAACACAGGGAGGGCTGAAGCTTTCTTT. It encodes CASSNTGRAEAFF.